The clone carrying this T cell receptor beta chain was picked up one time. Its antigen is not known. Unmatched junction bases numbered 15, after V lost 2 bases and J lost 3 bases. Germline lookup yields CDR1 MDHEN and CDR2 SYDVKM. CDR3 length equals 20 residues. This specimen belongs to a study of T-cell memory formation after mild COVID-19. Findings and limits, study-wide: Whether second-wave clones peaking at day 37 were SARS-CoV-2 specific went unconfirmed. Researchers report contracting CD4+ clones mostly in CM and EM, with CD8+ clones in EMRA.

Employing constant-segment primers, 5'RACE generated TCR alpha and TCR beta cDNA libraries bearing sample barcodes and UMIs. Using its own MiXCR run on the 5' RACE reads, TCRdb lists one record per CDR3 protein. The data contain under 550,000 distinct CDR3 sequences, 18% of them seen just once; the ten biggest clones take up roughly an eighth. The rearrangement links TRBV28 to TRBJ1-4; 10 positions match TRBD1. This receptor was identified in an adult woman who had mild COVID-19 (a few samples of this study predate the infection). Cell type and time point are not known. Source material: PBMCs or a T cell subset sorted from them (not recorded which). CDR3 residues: CASSLRPVGTGAEANEKLFF. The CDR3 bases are TGTGCCAGCAGTTTACGACCGGTTGGGACAGGGGCTGAGGCTAATGAAAAACTGTTTTTT.